Presented here are 3 T cell receptor beta chains from one specimen sequenced in a study of blood T cell repertoires in COVID-19 (dated by TCRdb to about 2020). Libraries were prepared through the immunoSEQ multiplex PCR assay. Here the immuneACCESS table is served through TCRdb, limited to in-frame sequences with V and J called. Missing clones are a known gap in these copies; in checked studies unresolved V genes cover under half, and the rest lacks a known reason. This sample comprises around 300,000 clones, approximately 85% of them detected only once. Around 0.9% of the sample rests with the top ten. Sequenced: PBMCs or T cells enriched from blood (not recorded which). All receptors come from a woman in her twenties or thirties who had recovered from COVID-19.

The chain employs TRBV9 and TRBJ1-1; 7 nucleotides align to TRBD1. V lost 2 bases and J lost 3; bases outside the gene matches: 4. Germline V gives CDR1 SGDLS, CDR2 YYNGEE. This CDR3 comprises 14 residues. CDR3 amino acids: CASSVTGTHTEAFF. Written as DNA, the CDR3 is TGTGCCAGCAGCGTGACAGGGACCCACACTGAAGCTTTCTTT.

The chain links TRBV27 to TRBJ1-4; TRBD1 agrees at 8 bases. Germline V gene sequence: CDR1 MNHEY, CDR2 SMNVEV (reference sequence). The CDR3 is 18 residues long. V was pared by 2 bases and J by 8 bases, with 16 bases of the junction left unmatched. CDR3 coding DNA: TGTGCCAGCAGTTTACGCCAACCCAATACAGGGGGTGGCGAAAAACTGTTTTTT. Its protein product is CASSLRQPNTGGGEKLFF.

CDR3 DNA sequence: TGTGCCAGCAGTGAATATCACAGGCATGGGGGCACAGATACGCAGTATTTT. It encodes CASSEYHRHGGTDTQYF. The chain combines TRBV25-1 with TRBJ2-3; D might be TRBD1 (5 bases). Trimming left V 0 bases short and J 1 base short, with 14 bases between. The CDR3 covers 17 residues. The V gene's germline CDR1 is MGHDK and CDR2 SYGVNS.